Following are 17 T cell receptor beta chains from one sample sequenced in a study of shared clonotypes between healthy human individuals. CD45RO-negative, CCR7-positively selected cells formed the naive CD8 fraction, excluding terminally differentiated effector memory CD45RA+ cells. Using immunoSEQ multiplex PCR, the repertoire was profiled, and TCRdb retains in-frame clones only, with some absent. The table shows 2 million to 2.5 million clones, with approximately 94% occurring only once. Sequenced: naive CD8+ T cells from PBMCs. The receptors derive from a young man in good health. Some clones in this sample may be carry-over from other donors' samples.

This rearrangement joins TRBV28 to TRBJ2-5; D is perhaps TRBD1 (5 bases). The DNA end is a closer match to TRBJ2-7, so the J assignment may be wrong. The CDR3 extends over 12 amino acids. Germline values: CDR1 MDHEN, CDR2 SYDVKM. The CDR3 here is CASSPRTSEQYF. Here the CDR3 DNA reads TGTGCCAGCAGCCCCCGGACATCCGAGCAGTACTTC.

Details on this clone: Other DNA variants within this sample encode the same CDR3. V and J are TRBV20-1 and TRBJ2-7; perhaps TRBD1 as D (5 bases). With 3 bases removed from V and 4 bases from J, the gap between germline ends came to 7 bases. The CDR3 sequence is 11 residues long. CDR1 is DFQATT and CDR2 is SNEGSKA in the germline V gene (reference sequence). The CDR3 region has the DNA TGCAGTGCTAGTCAGGGTTACGAGCAGTACTTC. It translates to CSASQGYEQYF.

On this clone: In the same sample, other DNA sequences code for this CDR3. CDR3 nucleotides: TGTGCCAGTAGTATCGGGACAGTTGAAGCTTTCTTT. Translated: CASSIGTVEAFF. V and J are TRBV19 and TRBJ1-1, with TRBD1 matching over 7 bases. With V trimmed by 3 bases and J by 7 bases, 2 bases remained unmatched. The CDR3 is 12 residues long. Germline assignment: CDR1 LNHDA and CDR2 SQIVND (reference sequence). Combining the CDR3 with reference TRBV19 and TRBJ1-1 gives the whole variable domain DGGITQSPKYLFRKEGQNVTLSCEQNLNHDAMYWYRQDPGQGLRLIYYSQIVNDFQKGDIAEGYSVSREKKESFPLTVTSAQKNPTAFYLCASSIGTVEAFFGQGTRLTVV.

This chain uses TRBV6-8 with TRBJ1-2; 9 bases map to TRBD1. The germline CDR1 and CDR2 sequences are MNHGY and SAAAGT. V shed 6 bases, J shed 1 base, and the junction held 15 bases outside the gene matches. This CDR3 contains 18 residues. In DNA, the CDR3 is TGTGCCAGCAGGCAGAAAGGGGCCGGGACAGGGCGTAACTATGGCTACACCTTC. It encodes CASRQKGAGTGRNYGYTF.

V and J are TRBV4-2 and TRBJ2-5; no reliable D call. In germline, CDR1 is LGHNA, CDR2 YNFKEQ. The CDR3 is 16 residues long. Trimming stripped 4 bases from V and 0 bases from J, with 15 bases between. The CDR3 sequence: CASSPLGPHDQETQYF. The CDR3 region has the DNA TGTGCCAGCAGCCCCCTCGGTCCCCACGACCAAGAGACCCAGTACTTC.

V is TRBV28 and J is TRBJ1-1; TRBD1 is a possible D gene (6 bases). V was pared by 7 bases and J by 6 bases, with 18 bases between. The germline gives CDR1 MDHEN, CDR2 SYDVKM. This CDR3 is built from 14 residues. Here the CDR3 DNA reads TGTGCCAGCACCCCACGGGGGCGGATCGCTGAAGCTTTCTTT. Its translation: CASTPRGRIAEAFF.

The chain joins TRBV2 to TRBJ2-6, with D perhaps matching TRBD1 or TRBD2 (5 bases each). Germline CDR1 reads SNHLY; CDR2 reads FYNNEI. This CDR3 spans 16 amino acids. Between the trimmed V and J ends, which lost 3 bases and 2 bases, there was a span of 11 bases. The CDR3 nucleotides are TGTGCCAGCAGTGAGTTCCGAGGGGCTGGGGCCAACGTCCTGACTTTC. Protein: CASSEFRGAGANVLTF.

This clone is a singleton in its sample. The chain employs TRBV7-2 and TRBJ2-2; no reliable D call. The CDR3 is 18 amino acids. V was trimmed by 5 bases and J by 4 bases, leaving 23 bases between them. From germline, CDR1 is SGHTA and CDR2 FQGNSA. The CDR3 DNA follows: TGTGCCAGCAGCCCCTCCCCTGGACGGACCCGTGGCACCGGGGAGCTGTTTTTT. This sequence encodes CASSPSPGRTRGTGELFF. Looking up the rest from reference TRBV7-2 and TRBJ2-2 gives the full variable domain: GAGVSQSPSNKVTEKGKDVELRCDPISGHTALYWYRQSLGQGLEFLIYFQGNSAPDKSGLPSDRFSAERTGGSVSTLTIQRTQQEDSAVYLCASSPSPGRTRGTGELFFGEGSRLTVL.

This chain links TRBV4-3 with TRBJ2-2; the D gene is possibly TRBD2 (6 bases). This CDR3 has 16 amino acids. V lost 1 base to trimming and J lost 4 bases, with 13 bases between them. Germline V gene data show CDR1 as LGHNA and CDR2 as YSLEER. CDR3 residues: CASSQALARGTGELFF. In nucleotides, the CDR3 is TGCGCCAGCAGCCAAGCCCTAGCGAGGGGCACCGGGGAGCTGTTTTTT.

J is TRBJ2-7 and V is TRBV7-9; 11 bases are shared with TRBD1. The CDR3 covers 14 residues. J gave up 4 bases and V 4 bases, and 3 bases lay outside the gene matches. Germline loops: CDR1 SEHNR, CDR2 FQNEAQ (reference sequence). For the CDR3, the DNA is TGTGCCAGCAGCTCCGGGACAGGGGGATACGAGCAGTACTTC. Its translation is CASSSGTGGYEQYF.

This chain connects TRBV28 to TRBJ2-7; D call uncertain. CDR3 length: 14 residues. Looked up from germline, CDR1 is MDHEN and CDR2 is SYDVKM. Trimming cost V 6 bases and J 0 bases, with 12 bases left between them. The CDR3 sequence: CASREREPSYEQYF. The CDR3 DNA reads TGTGCCAGCAGGGAGCGAGAGCCCTCCTACGAGCAGTACTTC.

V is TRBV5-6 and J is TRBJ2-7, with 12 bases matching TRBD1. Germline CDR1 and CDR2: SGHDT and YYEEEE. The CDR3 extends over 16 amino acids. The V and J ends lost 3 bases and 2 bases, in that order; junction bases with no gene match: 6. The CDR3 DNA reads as TGTGCCAGCAGCTCCGAAGGGACAGGGGGCCCCTACGAGCAGTACTTC. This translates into CASSSEGTGGPYEQYF.

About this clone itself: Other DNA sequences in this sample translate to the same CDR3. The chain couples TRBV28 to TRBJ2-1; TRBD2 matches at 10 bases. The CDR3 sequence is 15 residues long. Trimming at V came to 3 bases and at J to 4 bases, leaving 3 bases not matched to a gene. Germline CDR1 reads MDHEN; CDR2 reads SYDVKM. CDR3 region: CASSLLLAGYNEQFF. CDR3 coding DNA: TGTGCCAGCAGTTTGTTACTAGCGGGATACAATGAGCAGTTCTTC.

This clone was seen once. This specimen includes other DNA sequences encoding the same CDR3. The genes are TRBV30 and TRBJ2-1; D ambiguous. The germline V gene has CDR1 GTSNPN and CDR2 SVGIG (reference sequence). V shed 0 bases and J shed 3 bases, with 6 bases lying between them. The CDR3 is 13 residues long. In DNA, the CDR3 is TGTGCCTGGAGTGTCGGCGGCTACAATGAGCAGTTCTTC. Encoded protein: CAWSVGGYNEQFF.

CDR3 sequence reads: CASSLVASPMSSYNEQFF. In DNA, the CDR3 is TGTGCCAGCAGCTTAGTGGCTTCTCCGATGAGCTCCTACAATGAGCAGTTCTTC. The gene calls are TRBV7-8 and TRBJ2-1, with no clear D. The CDR3 covers 18 residues. Trimming removed 1 base from V and 0 bases from J, with 16 bases in between. Germline lookup yields CDR1 SGHVS and CDR2 FQNEAQ.

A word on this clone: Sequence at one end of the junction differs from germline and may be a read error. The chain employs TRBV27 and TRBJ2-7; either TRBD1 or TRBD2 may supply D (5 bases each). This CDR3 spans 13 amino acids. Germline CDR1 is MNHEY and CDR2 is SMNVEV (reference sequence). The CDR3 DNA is TGTGCCAGCAGTATATCGGGGCAGGGTGACAAGTACTTC. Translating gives CASSISGQGDKYF.

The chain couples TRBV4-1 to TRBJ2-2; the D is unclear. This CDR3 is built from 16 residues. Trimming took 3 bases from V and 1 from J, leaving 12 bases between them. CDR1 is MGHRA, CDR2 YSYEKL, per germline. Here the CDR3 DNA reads TGCGCCAGCAGCCAGTTGTCGGCTCAGAACACCGGGGAGCTGTTTTTT. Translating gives CASSQLSAQNTGELFF.